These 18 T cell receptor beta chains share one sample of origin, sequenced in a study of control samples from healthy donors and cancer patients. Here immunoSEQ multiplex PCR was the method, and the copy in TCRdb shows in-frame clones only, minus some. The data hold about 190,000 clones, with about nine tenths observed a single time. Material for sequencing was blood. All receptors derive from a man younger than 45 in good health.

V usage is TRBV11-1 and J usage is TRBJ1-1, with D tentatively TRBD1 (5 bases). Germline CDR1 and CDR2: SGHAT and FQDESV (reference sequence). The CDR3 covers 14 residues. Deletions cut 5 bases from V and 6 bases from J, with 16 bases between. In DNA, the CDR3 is TGTGCCAGCAGCGACCGGGACCGGAGGGCTGAAGCTTTCTTT. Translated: CASSDRDRRAEAFF.

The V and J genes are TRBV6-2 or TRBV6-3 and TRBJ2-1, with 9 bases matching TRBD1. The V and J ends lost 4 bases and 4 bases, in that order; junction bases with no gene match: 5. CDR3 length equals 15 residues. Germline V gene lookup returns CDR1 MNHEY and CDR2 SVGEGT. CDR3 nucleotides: TGTGCCAGCAGTTCTCGGGACAGGGCTTACAATGAGCAGTTCTTC. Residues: CASSSRDRAYNEQFF.

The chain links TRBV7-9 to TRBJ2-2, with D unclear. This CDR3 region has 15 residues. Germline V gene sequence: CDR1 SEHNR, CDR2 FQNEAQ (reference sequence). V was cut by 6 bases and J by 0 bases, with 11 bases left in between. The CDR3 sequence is CASSRLAANTGELFF. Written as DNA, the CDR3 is TGTGCCAGCAGTCGACTCGCCGCGAACACCGGGGAGCTGTTTTTT.

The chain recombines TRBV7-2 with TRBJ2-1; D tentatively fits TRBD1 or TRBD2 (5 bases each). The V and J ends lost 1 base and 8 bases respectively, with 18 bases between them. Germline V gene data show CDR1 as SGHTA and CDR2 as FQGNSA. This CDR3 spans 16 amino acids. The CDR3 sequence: CASSLGVGLGTDEQFF. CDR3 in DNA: TGTGCCAGCAGCTTAGGGGTAGGTCTGGGGACGGATGAGCAGTTCTTC.

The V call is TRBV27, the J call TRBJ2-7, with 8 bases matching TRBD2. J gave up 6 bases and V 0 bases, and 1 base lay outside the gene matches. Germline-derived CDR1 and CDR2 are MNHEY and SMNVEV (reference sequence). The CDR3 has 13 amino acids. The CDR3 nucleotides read TGTGCCAGCAGTTTATCTAGCGGGGCCGAGCAGTACTTC. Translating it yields CASSLSSGAEQYF.

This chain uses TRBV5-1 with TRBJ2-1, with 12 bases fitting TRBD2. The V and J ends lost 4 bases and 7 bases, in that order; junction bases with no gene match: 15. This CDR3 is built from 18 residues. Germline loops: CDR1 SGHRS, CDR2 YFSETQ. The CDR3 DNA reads TGCGCCAGCAGCCCCGCCGAGCTAGCGGGGGGGCTGTGGAATGAGCAGTTCTTC. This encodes CASSPAELAGGLWNEQFF.

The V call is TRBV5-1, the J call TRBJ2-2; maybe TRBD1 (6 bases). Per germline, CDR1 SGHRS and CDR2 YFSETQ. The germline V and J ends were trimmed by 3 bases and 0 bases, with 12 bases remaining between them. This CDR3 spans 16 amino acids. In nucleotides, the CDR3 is TGCGCCAGCAGCTATCTCAAGGGGGCGAACACCGGGGAGCTGTTTTTT. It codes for CASSYLKGANTGELFF.

DNA of the CDR3: TGCGCCAGCAGCCAAGAGGCAGGGACCACCGGGGAGCTGTTTTTT. This gives the protein CASSQEAGTTGELFF. This rearrangement joins TRBV4-1 to TRBJ2-2; D could derive from TRBD1 or TRBD2 (5 bases each). Germline V gives CDR1 MGHRA, CDR2 YSYEKL. The CDR3 consists of 15 residues. V gave up 0 bases and J gave up 4 bases, with 9 bases separating them.

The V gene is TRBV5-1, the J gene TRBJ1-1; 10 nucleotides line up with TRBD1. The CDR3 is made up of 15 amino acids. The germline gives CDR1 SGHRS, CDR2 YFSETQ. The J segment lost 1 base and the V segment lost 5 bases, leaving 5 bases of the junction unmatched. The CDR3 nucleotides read TGCGCCAGCAGAACCGGGACAGGGGCGAACACTGAAGCTTTCTTT. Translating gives CASRTGTGANTEAFF. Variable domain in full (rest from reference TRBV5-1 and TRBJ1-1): KAGVTQTPRYLIKTRGQQVTLSCSPISGHRSVSWYQQTPGQGLQFLFEYFSETQRNKGNFPGRFSGRQFSNSRSEMNVSTLELGDSALYLCASRTGTGANTEAFFGQGTRLTVV.

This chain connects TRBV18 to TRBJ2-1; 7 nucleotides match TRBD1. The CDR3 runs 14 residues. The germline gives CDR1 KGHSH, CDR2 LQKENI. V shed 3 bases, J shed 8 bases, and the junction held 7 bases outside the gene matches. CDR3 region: CASSPDRVFDEQFF. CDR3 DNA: TGTGCCAGCTCACCCGACAGGGTTTTCGATGAGCAGTTCTTC.

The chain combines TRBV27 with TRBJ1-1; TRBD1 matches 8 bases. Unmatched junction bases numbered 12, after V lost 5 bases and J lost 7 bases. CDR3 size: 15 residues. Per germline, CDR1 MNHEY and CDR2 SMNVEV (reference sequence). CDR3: CASSPSRQGLVEAFF. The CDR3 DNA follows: TGTGCCAGCAGTCCCTCCAGACAGGGGTTGGTTGAAGCTTTCTTT.

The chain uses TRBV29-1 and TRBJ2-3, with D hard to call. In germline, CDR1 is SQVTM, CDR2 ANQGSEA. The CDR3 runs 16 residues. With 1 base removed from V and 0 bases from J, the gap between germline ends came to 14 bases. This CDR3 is CSVEGLGQWSTDTQYF. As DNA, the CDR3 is TGCAGCGTTGAAGGGTTAGGGCAATGGAGCACAGATACGCAGTATTTT.

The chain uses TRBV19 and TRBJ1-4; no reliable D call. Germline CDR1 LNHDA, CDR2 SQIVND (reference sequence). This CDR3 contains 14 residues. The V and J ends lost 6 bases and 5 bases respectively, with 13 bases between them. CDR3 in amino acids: CASSAGAGNEKLFF. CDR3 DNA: TGTGCCAGTAGCGCCGGCGCTGGGAATGAAAAACTGTTTTTT.

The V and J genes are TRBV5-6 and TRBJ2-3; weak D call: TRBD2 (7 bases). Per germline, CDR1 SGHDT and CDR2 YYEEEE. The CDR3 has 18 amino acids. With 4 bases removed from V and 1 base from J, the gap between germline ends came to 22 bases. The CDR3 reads CASSPLRGGSGRTDTQYF. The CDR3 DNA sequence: TGTGCCAGCAGCCCCCTAAGGGGGGGGAGCGGCCGCACAGATACGCAGTATTTT.

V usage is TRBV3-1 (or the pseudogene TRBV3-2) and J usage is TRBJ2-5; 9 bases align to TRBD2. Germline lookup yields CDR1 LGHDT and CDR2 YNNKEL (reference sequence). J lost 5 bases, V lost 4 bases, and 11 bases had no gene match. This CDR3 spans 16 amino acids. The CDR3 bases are TGTGCCAGCAGCCGGACCTGGCGGGGGGGCGAGGAGACCCAGTACTTC. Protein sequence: CASSRTWRGGEETQYF.

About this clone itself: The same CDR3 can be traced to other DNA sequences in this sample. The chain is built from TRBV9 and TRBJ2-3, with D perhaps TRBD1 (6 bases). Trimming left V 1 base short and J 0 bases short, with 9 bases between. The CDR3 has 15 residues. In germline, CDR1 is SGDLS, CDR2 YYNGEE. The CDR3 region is CASSVSGASTDTQYF. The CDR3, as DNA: TGTGCCAGCAGCGTATCAGGGGCTAGCACAGATACGCAGTATTTT. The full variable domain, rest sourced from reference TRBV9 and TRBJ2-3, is DSGVTQTPKHLITATGQRVTLRCSPRSGDLSVYWYQQSLDQGLQFLIQYYNGEERAKGNILERFSAQQFPDLHSELNLSSLELGDSALYFCASSVSGASTDTQYFGPGTRLTVL.

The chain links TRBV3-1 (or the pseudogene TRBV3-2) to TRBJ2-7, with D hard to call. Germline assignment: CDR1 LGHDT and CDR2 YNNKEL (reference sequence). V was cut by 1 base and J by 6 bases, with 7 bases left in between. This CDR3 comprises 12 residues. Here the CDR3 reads CASSQAVGEQYF. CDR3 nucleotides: TGTGCCAGCAGCCAAGCAGTCGGCGAGCAGTACTTC.

The CDR3 DNA follows: TGTGCCTGGAGTCCCTCCTTGAGCAGCAACTATGGCTACACCTTC. Encoded protein: CAWSPSLSSNYGYTF. This rearrangement joins TRBV30 to TRBJ1-2; no firm D call. CDR3 length: 15 residues. Germline V gives CDR1 GTSNPN, CDR2 SVGIG (reference sequence). With 2 bases removed from V and 2 bases from J, the gap between germline ends came to 15 bases.